This entry lists 32 T cell receptor beta chains sequenced from one sample in a study of blood T cell repertoires in COVID-19. Profiling relied on immunoSEQ multiplex PCR, and the TCRdb table lists in-frame clones only, not all of them. The table includes fewer than 130,000 clones, more than 65% detected once. The sequenced material came from peripheral blood. Receptors were obtained from an elderly woman with acute or convalescent COVID-19.

This clone has only a few counts. The chain carries TRBV7-2 and TRBJ2-1; perhaps TRBD2 as D (5 bases). CDR3 length: 16 amino acids. V lost 1 base, J lost 1 base, and 11 bases lay in between. Per the germline V gene, CDR1 is SGHTA and CDR2 is FQGNSA. The CDR3 spells CASSLVASYSYNEQFF. In DNA form, the CDR3 reads TGTGCCAGCAGCTTAGTTGCTAGCTATTCCTACAATGAGCAGTTCTTC.

The chain combines TRBV7-2 with TRBJ2-2, with D perhaps TRBD2 (5 bases). The CDR3 covers 16 residues. Germline loops: CDR1 SGHTA, CDR2 FQGNSA. The V gene lost 5 bases and the J gene lost 4 bases, with 17 bases spanning the gap. The CDR3 protein is CASSETSRGITGELFF. CDR3 nucleotide sequence: TGTGCCAGCAGCGAAACTTCCCGGGGTATCACCGGGGAGCTGTTTTTT.

This clone was found a few times. CDR3 bases: TGTGCCAGCAGTGCCTTCACAGGGGCGGGCAATCAGCCCCAGCATTTT. Its translation: CASSAFTGAGNQPQHF. The chain is built from TRBV27 and TRBJ1-5; 7 nucleotides agree with TRBD1. Germline trimming cut 5 bases from V and 2 bases from J; bases unmatched to any gene: 9. This CDR3 comprises 16 residues. Germline V gene data show CDR1 as MNHEY and CDR2 as SMNVEV (reference sequence).

This chain joins TRBV2 and TRBJ2-3, with 8 bases lining up with TRBD2. V trimming: 2 bases; J trimming: 2 bases; junction bases outside the gene matches: 6. CDR3 length equals 16 residues. In germline, CDR1 is SNHLY, CDR2 FYNNEI. CDR3 sequence reads: CASSEYGGGNTDTQYF. The DNA of the CDR3 is TGTGCCAGCAGTGAATACGGGGGGGGAAACACAGATACGCAGTATTTT.

The chain is built from TRBV4-1 and TRBJ2-3; D not certain. The V end was cut by 8 bases, the J end by 0 bases, with 18 bases between. The CDR3 has 16 residues. Germline assignment: CDR1 MGHRA and CDR2 YSYEKL. This CDR3 is CASSLGTSLSTDTQYF. The CDR3 DNA sequence: TGCGCCAGCTCCCTGGGCACTTCCCTTAGCACAGATACGCAGTATTTT.

This clone turned up a few times. The chain combines TRBV7-9 with TRBJ1-1, with 7 positions matching TRBD1. There are 16 residues in the CDR3. J lost 2 bases, V lost 3 bases, and 9 bases had no gene match. Looked up from germline, CDR1 is SEHNR and CDR2 is FQNEAQ (reference sequence). CDR3 sequence: CASSFSGDRANTEAFF. The CDR3 DNA reads TGTGCCAGCAGCTTTTCCGGCGACAGGGCTAACACTGAAGCTTTCTTT.

The chain employs TRBV12-3 or TRBV12-4 and TRBJ2-1; TRBD2 is a possible D gene (5 bases). CDR3 length: 13 residues. Trimming left V 6 bases short and J 9 bases short, with 15 bases between. CDR3 bases: TGTGCCAGCAGGCTGGACTGGGCGGGTGAGCAGTTCTTC. Its protein product is CASRLDWAGEQFF.

The V and J genes are TRBV18 and TRBJ2-1, with no clear D. From germline, CDR1 is KGHSH and CDR2 LQKENI. Trimming shortened V by 2 bases and J by 5 bases, and 10 bases separated the two germline ends. There are 14 residues in the CDR3. CDR3 sequence: CASSPWAADNEQFF. As DNA, the CDR3 is TGTGCCAGCTCACCATGGGCTGCTGACAATGAGCAGTTCTTC. The full variable domain, rest sourced from reference TRBV18 and TRBJ2-1, is NAGVMQNPRHLVRRRGQEARLRCSPMKGHSHVYWYRQLPEEGLKFMVYLQKENIIDESGMPKERFSAEFPKEGPSILRIQQVVRGDSAAYFCASSPWAADNEQFFGPGTRLTVL.

The chain joins TRBV2 to TRBJ1-1; 9 bases line up with TRBD1. There are 14 residues in the CDR3. The V segment lost 6 bases and the J segment 4 bases; nucleotides outside the gene matches: 6. Germline CDR1 is SNHLY and CDR2 is FYNNEI. The CDR3 protein is CASRSQGAGTEAFF. The CDR3 nucleotides are TGTGCCAGCAGGTCACAGGGGGCAGGCACTGAAGCTTTCTTT.

This clone was counted ten times or more. This chain connects TRBV29-1 to TRBJ2-5; a possible D gene is TRBD2 (6 bases). The length of the CDR3 is 13 residues. CDR1 and CDR2 (germline): SQVTM, ANQGSEA. Between the trimmed V and J ends, which lost 7 bases and 2 bases, there was a span of 14 bases. The chain's CDR3 is CSANRGSQETQYF. The CDR3 bases are TGCAGCGCTAACCGGGGGTCGCAAGAGACCCAGTACTTC.

This clone was recorded a few times. This chain joins TRBV4-2 and TRBJ2-3; TRBD1 aligns across 10 bases. V gave up 2 bases and J gave up 4 bases; unmatched junction bases: 3. CDR3 length equals 15 residues. Germline CDR1 LGHNA, CDR2 YNFKEQ. The DNA for the CDR3 is TGTGCCAGCAGCCAAAGGGACAGGGGCTCAGATACGCAGTATTTT. This encodes CASSQRDRGSDTQYF.

This rearrangement joins TRBV19 to TRBJ2-7; D possibly corresponds to TRBD2 (5 bases). V was cut by 6 bases and J by 3 bases, with 18 bases left in between. Germline loops: CDR1 LNHDA, CDR2 SQIVND (reference sequence). This CDR3 has 15 residues. The CDR3, as DNA: TGTGCCAGTAGGCGAGGCCCCGCTGCGGGCTACGAGCAGTACTTC. This encodes CASRRGPAAGYEQYF.

Only a few counts were recorded for this clone. The genes are TRBV14 and TRBJ2-1; D ambiguous. Looked up from germline, CDR1 is SGHDN and CDR2 is FVKESK. V was trimmed by 4 bases and J by 10 bases, leaving 11 bases between them. This CDR3 spans 12 amino acids. The CDR3 nucleotides read TGTGCCAGCAGCCCCAGACAAGGCGAGCAGTTCTTC. Translated, it gives CASSPRQGEQFF.

V and J are TRBV28 and TRBJ1-4, with a weak D call TRBD1 (5 bases). The germline CDR1 and CDR2 sequences are MDHEN and SYDVKM. The CDR3 sequence is 16 residues long. V dropped 10 bases and J dropped 1 base, with 19 bases sitting between them. The CDR3 protein is CATLRQGLVTNEKLFF. In DNA form, the CDR3 reads TGTGCCACCCTCCGGCAGGGATTGGTAACTAATGAAAAACTGTTTTTT.

This chain links TRBV28 with TRBJ1-2; 10 bases align to TRBD1. CDR3 length: 15 residues. From germline, CDR1 is MDHEN and CDR2 SYDVKM. V lost 6 bases to trimming and J lost 8 bases; unmatched junction nucleotides: 12. CDR3 sequence (DNA): TGTGCCAGCAGGCCGGGACAGGGGATATTCCGGGGCTACACCTTC. Translated, it gives CASRPGQGIFRGYTF.

V gene TRBV19 combines with J gene TRBJ1-1; 10 positions agree with TRBD1. CDR1 is LNHDA and CDR2 is SQIVND in the germline V gene (reference sequence). The CDR3 consists of 17 residues. The J segment lost 4 bases and the V segment lost 5 bases, leaving 13 bases of the junction unmatched. The CDR3 sequence is CASSFWTGGGISTEAFF. The CDR3 region has the DNA TGTGCCAGTAGTTTTTGGACAGGGGGGGGTATCAGCACTGAAGCTTTCTTT. Filled out from reference TRBV19 and TRBJ1-1, the complete variable domain reads DGGITQSPKYLFRKEGQNVTLSCEQNLNHDAMYWYRQDPGQGLRLIYYSQIVNDFQKGDIAEGYSVSREKKESFPLTVTSAQKNPTAFYLCASSFWTGGGISTEAFFGQGTRLTVV.

A word on this clone: The sample has other DNA sequences that encode this CDR3 too. V and J are TRBV11-3 and TRBJ2-1; 12 nucleotides match TRBD1. The CDR3 is 17 residues long. J lost 7 bases, V lost 5 bases, and 12 bases had no gene match. The germline gives CDR1 SGHNT, CDR2 YENEEA. In DNA form, the CDR3 reads TGTGCCAGCAGCCCCTTCCGGGGACAGGGGGCGCGAAATGAGCAGTTCTTC. As protein: CASSPFRGQGARNEQFF.

CDR3 bases: TGTGCCAGCAGTTACTATCGAGCCAGCGGGATTGTCAATGAGCAGTTCTTC. Translation: CASSYYRASGIVNEQFF. This chain connects TRBV6-2 or TRBV6-3 to TRBJ2-1; 7 bases are shared with TRBD2. V was clipped by 1 base and J by 6 bases; unmatched bases: 12. The CDR3 spans 17 residues. Germline V CDR1 and CDR2: MNHEY, SVGEGT.

This clone was recorded a few times. The chain is built from TRBV3-1 (or the pseudogene TRBV3-2) and TRBJ1-6; 8 nucleotides agree with TRBD1. J gave up 0 bases and V 3 bases, and 1 base lay outside the gene matches. CDR1 and CDR2 from the germline V gene are LGHDT and YNNKEL (reference sequence). This CDR3 is 16 amino acids long. CDR3 nucleotides: TGTGCCAGCAGCCACGACAGGGGCTCCTATAATTCACCCCTCCACTTT. As protein: CASSHDRGSYNSPLHF.

The chain employs TRBV19 and TRBJ2-7, with TRBD1 matching 9 bases. The CDR3 has 16 residues. Germline CDR1 reads LNHDA; CDR2 reads SQIVND (reference sequence). Unmatched junction bases numbered 14, after V lost 5 bases and J lost 6 bases. The CDR3 nucleotides read TGTGCCAGTAGTCCTAAAAGGGGGACAGGGAAGGGCGAGCAGTACTTC. Encoded protein: CASSPKRGTGKGEQYF.

V gene TRBV18 combines with J gene TRBJ2-7; 9 bases match TRBD2. Germline V gene sequence: CDR1 KGHSH, CDR2 LQKENI. The CDR3 extends over 14 amino acids. V lost 4 bases and J lost 7; bases outside the gene matches: 8. This CDR3 is CASSQVTSGTEQYF. CDR3 DNA sequence: TGTGCCAGCTCACAAGTGACTAGCGGCACAGAGCAGTACTTC.

The chain carries TRBV5-1 and TRBJ2-3; D is perhaps TRBD2 (6 bases). The CDR3 runs 16 residues. Germline CDR1 and CDR2: SGHRS and YFSETQ. Trimming stripped 2 bases from V and 3 bases from J, with 16 bases between. The CDR3 is CASSFGTGALTDTQYF. CDR3 coding DNA: TGCGCCAGCAGCTTCGGGACTGGGGCCCTAACAGATACGCAGTATTTT.

The V and J genes are TRBV5-1 and TRBJ2-7; D perhaps matches TRBD2 (5 bases). The CDR3 loop spans 14 amino acids. V was cut by 4 bases and J by 0 bases, with 11 bases left in between. Germline V gives CDR1 SGHRS, CDR2 YFSETQ. The CDR3 spells CASSPSGYSYEQYF. CDR3 coding DNA: TGCGCCAGCAGCCCCAGCGGCTACTCCTACGAGCAGTACTTC.

The chain is built from TRBV4-2 and TRBJ1-5, with D unresolved. CDR3 size: 15 residues. Germline V gives CDR1 LGHNA, CDR2 YNFKEQ. Trimming took 0 bases from V and 0 from J, leaving 6 bases between them. CDR3 amino acids: CASSQDGNSNQPQHF. In nucleotides, the CDR3 is TGTGCCAGCAGCCAAGACGGGAATAGCAATCAGCCCCAGCATTTT.

This chain uses TRBV7-9 with TRBJ1-2, with D unclear. The germline V gene encodes CDR1 SEHNR and CDR2 FQNEAQ (reference sequence). The V end was cut by 5 bases, the J end by 7 bases, with 11 bases between. CDR3 length: 12 amino acids. The CDR3 DNA follows: TGTGCCAGCAGCCCGCGTGTTGGTGGCTACACCTTC. This codes for CASSPRVGGYTF.

The chain uses TRBV25-1 and TRBJ2-1, with 8 bases identical to TRBD1. There are 16 residues in the CDR3. The germline V gene has CDR1 MGHDK and CDR2 SYGVNS. The V gene end was trimmed by 6 bases and the J gene end by 6 bases; junction bases not matched to a gene: 13. The CDR3 nucleotides are TGTGCCAGCAGGGGCCTAGGAACCGGGACAGGCAATGAGCAGTTCTTC. This codes for CASRGLGTGTGNEQFF.

The chain uses TRBV6-2 or TRBV6-3 and TRBJ2-5; 8 bases are a match to TRBD2. Trimming took 6 bases from V and 1 from J; bases not matched to a gene: 7. The CDR3 is made up of 15 amino acids. The germline gives CDR1 MNHEY, CDR2 SVGEGT. CDR3 region: CASSPGLGRQETQYF. The CDR3 region has the DNA TGTGCCAGCAGCCCGGGACTAGGTCGCCAAGAGACCCAGTACTTC.

The V call is TRBV5-8, the J call TRBJ2-2, with TRBD1 identical over 8 bases. CDR1 is SGHTS, CDR2 YDEGEE, per germline. J gave up 3 bases and V 10 bases, and 11 bases lay outside the gene matches. The CDR3 covers 15 residues. CDR3 sequence reads: CAGKSGGAYTGELFF. The CDR3 DNA is TGTGCCGGAAAATCAGGGGGCGCATACACCGGGGAGCTGTTTTTT.

This chain joins TRBV5-6 and TRBJ1-6; D is possibly TRBD1 (5 bases). V was pared by 0 bases and J by 0 bases, with 13 bases between. The CDR3 covers 18 residues. CDR1 SGHDT and CDR2 YYEEEE come from the germline V gene. CDR3 bases: TGTGCCAGCAGCTTGGGACAGAAACGGGCCTCCTATAATTCACCCCTCCACTTT. Its protein product is CASSLGQKRASYNSPLHF.

The chain employs TRBV18 and TRBJ2-7, with 7 bases fitting TRBD1. The CDR3 length is 14 residues. Looked up from germline, CDR1 is KGHSH and CDR2 is LQKENI. Germline trimming cut 4 bases from V and 2 bases from J; bases unmatched to any gene: 5. In DNA form, the CDR3 reads TGTGCCAGCTCACAAAACAGGGGAGCCTACGAGCAGTACTTC. Residues: CASSQNRGAYEQYF.

This clone was detected once. The V call is TRBV5-1, the J call TRBJ1-1; no clear D gene. V lost 2 bases to trimming and J lost 3 bases, with 8 bases between them. The CDR3 runs 13 residues. The germline gives CDR1 SGHRS, CDR2 YFSETQ. The DNA of the CDR3 is TGCGCCAGCAGCTTTCTAACGGACACTGAAGCTTTCTTT. Its translation is CASSFLTDTEAFF.

The rearrangement links TRBV9 to TRBJ1-2; D possibly corresponds to TRBD1 (5 bases). Germline lookup yields CDR1 SGDLS and CDR2 YYNGEE. The CDR3 length is 17 residues. Written as DNA, the CDR3 is TGTGCTCTTGCGGTCCAGGGCAGGGCAACTACTGGGTATGGCTACACCTTC. It is translated as CALAVQGRATTGYGYTF.